This section outlines one T cell receptor beta chain sequence together with its context. Its antigen is not known. The germline gives CDR1 GTSNPN, CDR2 SVGIG (reference sequence). Between the trimmed V and J ends, which lost 4 bases and 1 base, there was a span of 10 bases. The CDR3 sequence is 13 residues long. The data derive from a study of cytomegalovirus exposure and HLA in healthy donors. Study background: Early released data comprised about 90 million unique TCRs from HLA-typed donors.

Study-level findings and limits: As a later analysis showed, a missense DCLRE1C variant was linked to trimming of TCR beta V- and J-genes. Sequencing depth across donors, presence/absence analyses assumed, was roughly uniform.

The PCR had 60 Vbeta and 13 Jbeta primers. Sequenced by immunoSEQ multiplex PCR; TCRdb stores in-frame clones only, minus some. This sample has 150,000 to 200,000 clones, with roughly 82% found just once. Healthy donors of bone marrow made up the group. The receptor's source is a woman aged 45-65 years in good health and CMV-seropositive. The specimen sequenced was PBMCs. The rearrangement uses TRBV30 and TRBJ1-1; D ambiguous. The CDR3 sequence: CAWNPEPNTEAFF. The CDR3 bases are TGTGCCTGGAACCCCGAGCCGAACACTGAAGCTTTCTTT.